The 16 T cell receptor beta chains below all came from one sample that was sequenced in a study of blood T cell repertoires in COVID-19 (dated by TCRdb to the early 2020s). Libraries were built with the immunoSEQ multiplex PCR assay. TCRdb provides this immuneACCESS table in a form limited to in-frame rearrangements. Some clones are lacking; in checked studies, under half of them reflect an unresolved V gene, and why the rest are absent is not known. This sample is represented by a few hundred thousand clones; 85% to 90% of them were singletons. The ten top clones hold roughly 3.6% of the sample. The sample consisted of peripheral blood. All receptors come from a woman aged 40 to 49 with acute or convalescent COVID-19.

The chain joins TRBV3-1 (or the pseudogene TRBV3-2) to TRBJ1-6; the D gene is possibly TRBD1 (5 bases). V lost 4 bases, J lost 15 bases, and 22 bases lay in between. CDR1 and CDR2 from the germline V gene are LGHDT and YNNKEL (reference sequence). The CDR3 has 15 residues. For the CDR3, the DNA is TGTGCCAGCAGCCCCGGACCGGGGGGAAATTTTGTCCTCCACTTT. This translates into CASSPGPGGNFVLHF.

The rearrangement uses TRBV6-1 and TRBJ2-3, with D uncertain. Germline CDR1 MNHNS, CDR2 SASEGT. The CDR3 length is 15 residues. Trimming took off 2 bases at V and 0 bases at J, with 9 bases between the two ends. The CDR3 DNA follows: TGTGCCAGCAGTGAACAACCGAGTAGCACAGATACGCAGTATTTT. It translates to CASSEQPSSTDTQYF.

The chain employs TRBV24-1 and TRBJ1-2; D might be TRBD1 (6 bases). V gave up 5 bases and J gave up 8 bases, with 14 bases separating them. The CDR3 covers 13 residues. The germline CDR1 and CDR2 sequences are KGHDR and SFDVKD. In DNA, the CDR3 is TGTGCCACCAGTGGCTCGAACAGGGCAGGCTACACCTTC. This sequence encodes CATSGSNRAGYTF.

The chain links TRBV6-2 or TRBV6-3 to TRBJ1-2; possible D gene TRBD1, 6 bases. This CDR3 has 12 residues. Trimming took 5 bases from V and 6 from J, leaving 10 bases between them. Looked up from germline, CDR1 is MNHEY and CDR2 is SVGEGT. The CDR3 spells CASSPGTHGYTF. The CDR3 DNA reads TGTGCCAGCAGTCCCGGGACACATGGCTACACCTTC.

The chain uses TRBV6-1 and TRBJ2-7; TRBD2 aligns across 8 bases. The junction had 7 bases not matched to a gene; V was cut back by 0 bases and J by 6 bases. Germline CDR1 and CDR2: MNHNS and SASEGT. The CDR3 has 15 residues. The CDR3 sequence is CASSEADGGAGEQYV. The CDR3 coding sequence is TGTGCCAGCAGTGAAGCGGACGGGGGGGCCGGCGAGCAGTACGTC.

V and J are TRBV4-1 and TRBJ1-5; TRBD1 might be the D (5 bases). The CDR3 has 17 residues. Germline V gives CDR1 MGHRA, CDR2 YSYEKL. V gave up 3 bases and J gave up 2 bases, with 17 bases separating them. As DNA, the CDR3 is TGCGCCAGCAGCCAGGCCCCGGGCCGCAGGGGCAATCAGCCCCAGCATTTT. Amino acids: CASSQAPGRRGNQPQHF.

The chain recombines TRBV6-1 with TRBJ2-5; 7 bases line up with TRBD2. The CDR3 sequence is 16 residues long. CDR1 MNHNS and CDR2 SASEGT come from the germline V gene. J gave up 8 bases and V 0 bases, and 12 bases lay outside the gene matches. The CDR3: CASSEARRGTLSTQYF. CDR3 sequence (DNA): TGTGCCAGCAGTGAAGCTAGGCGGGGGACCTTATCAACCCAGTACTTC.

The V and J genes are TRBV30 and TRBJ1-3; no firm D call. The germline gives CDR1 GTSNPN, CDR2 SVGIG (reference sequence). The CDR3 consists of 13 residues. V shed 2 bases and J shed 0 bases, with 5 bases lying between them. The CDR3 sequence: CAWSYTSGNTIYF. CDR3 nucleotide sequence: TGTGCCTGGAGTTACACCTCTGGAAACACCATATATTTT.

The chain uses TRBV4-1 and TRBJ1-2; 11 bases align to TRBD1. V was clipped by 4 bases and J by 12 bases; unmatched bases: 13. Germline assignment: CDR1 MGHRA and CDR2 YSYEKL. There are 15 residues in the CDR3. CDR3 DNA sequence: TGCGCCAGCAGCCCCAAATACACAGGACAGGGGGCACACACCTTC. This encodes CASSPKYTGQGAHTF.

In the case of this clone: The sample carries other DNA sequences with the same CDR3. The rearrangement joins TRBV5-1 to TRBJ1-1; D remains unclear. Trimming cost V 1 base and J 1 base, with 11 bases left between them. The CDR3 has 15 amino acids. The germline CDR1 and CDR2 sequences are SGHRS and YFSETQ. The CDR3: CASSLSPRPNTEAFF. In nucleotides, the CDR3 is TGCGCCAGCAGCTTGTCACCCAGGCCGAACACTGAAGCTTTCTTT.

The chain joins TRBV7-9 to TRBJ1-5; possible D gene TRBD1, 5 bases. Germline V gene lookup returns CDR1 SEHNR and CDR2 FQNEAQ (reference sequence). The CDR3 contains 14 residues. V was cut by 1 base and J by 9 bases, with 13 bases left in between. The CDR3 bases are TGTGCCAGCAGCTTAGAGGGCGGAGGGGTGCCCCAGCATTTT. Translated, it gives CASSLEGGGVPQHF.

The chain links TRBV5-5 to TRBJ2-5; D might be TRBD1 (7 bases). The V gene lost 0 bases and the J gene lost 5 bases, with 11 bases spanning the gap. The length of the CDR3 is 14 residues. In germline, CDR1 is SGHKS, CDR2 YYEKEE (reference sequence). CDR3 protein: CASSLGQGGETQYF. The CDR3 DNA reads TGTGCCAGCAGCTTGGGACAGGGAGGCGAGACCCAGTACTTC.

The chain uses TRBV5-4 and TRBJ2-1, with 7 bases lining up with TRBD2. CDR1 is SGHNT and CDR2 is YYREEE in the germline V gene (reference sequence). The CDR3 is 15 residues long. J lost 0 bases, V lost 5 bases, and 5 bases had no gene match. The CDR3 coding sequence is TGTGCCAGCAGTCCCGGGGGGAGCTCCTACAATGAGCAGTTCTTC. It translates to CASSPGGSSYNEQFF.

The chain joins TRBV9 to TRBJ2-1; 12 bases are a match to TRBD2. CDR3 length: 18 residues. V lost 0 bases, J lost 8 bases, and 12 bases stayed unmatched. Germline-derived CDR1 and CDR2 are SGDLS and YYNGEE. This chain's CDR3 is CASSVARWTSGAPDEQFF. The CDR3 region has the DNA TGTGCCAGCAGCGTAGCTAGGTGGACTAGCGGGGCCCCAGATGAGCAGTTCTTC.

The V call is TRBV12-3 or TRBV12-4, the J call TRBJ1-5, with D unclear. Trimming shortened V by 3 bases and J by 1 base, and 4 bases separated the two germline ends. The CDR3 consists of 13 residues. Here the CDR3 reads CASSLGSNQPQHF. CDR3 DNA sequence: TGTGCCAGCAGTTTGGGCAGCAATCAGCCCCAGCATTTT.

This chain uses TRBV6-1 with TRBJ1-1, with D unresolved. This CDR3 comprises 14 residues. Between the trimmed V and J ends, which lost 2 bases and 4 bases, there was a span of 11 bases. In germline, CDR1 is MNHNS, CDR2 SASEGT. CDR3: CASSETGGITEAFF. The CDR3, as DNA: TGTGCCAGCAGTGAAACGGGAGGGATCACTGAAGCTTTCTTT.